The next 7 T cell receptor gamma chains were all read from a single sample in a study of gamma-delta chains in newborns, infants, children. TCRdb re-called the reads via CATT. This table has 850 to 1,300 gamma-chain clones, around 48% appearing once. Source material: blood. The source of these receptors is a child who was a newborn, infant or young child, either healthy, febrile or measles-vaccinated (not recorded which).

The V call is TRGV9, the J call TRGJ1 or TRGJ2. Here the J gene was assigned by germline matching of the DNA, as TCRdb has none. CDR1 is GITISATS and CDR2 is ISYDGTV in the germline V gene (reference sequence). The CDR3 totals 12 residues. Trimming removed 1 base from V and 5 bases from J; junction bases left unmatched: 2. The CDR3 region has the DNA TGTGCCTTGTGGGAGGTCCATTATAAGAAACTCTTT. Its protein is CALWEVHYKKLF.

V gene TRGV8 combines with J gene TRGJ1 or TRGJ2. TCRdb records no J gene; here it was assigned by comparing the DNA to germline. Trimming cost V 3 bases and J 4 bases; bases outside gene matches: 0. CDR1 and CDR2 from the germline V gene are VENAVY and YDSYNSRV. The CDR3 contains 11 residues. The CDR3 coding sequence is TGTGCCACCTGGGATTATTATAAGAAACTCTTT. It encodes CATWDYYKKLF.

The V gene is TRGV9, the J gene TRGJP. TCRdb supplies no J gene; here it was assigned by aligning the nucleotide sequence to germline. V shed 3 bases, J shed 10 bases, and the junction held 15 bases outside the gene matches. The germline gives CDR1 GITISATS, CDR2 ISYDGTV (reference sequence). The CDR3 totals 18 residues. The CDR3 region is CALWELPVSGLGKKIKVF. The CDR3 DNA reads TGTGCCTTGTGGGAGTTGCCCGTTTCGGGTTTGGGCAAAAAAATCAAGGTATTT.

Only a few counts were recorded for this clone. The V and J genes are TRGV9 and TRGJP. No J gene is reported in TCRdb; it was inferred here by comparing the DNA with germline. CDR3 length: 17 residues. Germline V gene lookup returns CDR1 GITISATS and CDR2 ISYDGTV (reference sequence). With V trimmed by 0 bases and J by 7 bases, 6 bases remained unmatched. The CDR3 protein is CALWEVRVELGKKIKVF. The CDR3 bases are TGTGCCTTGTGGGAGGTGCGTGTGGAGTTGGGCAAAAAAATCAAGGTATTT.

This clone was counted a single time. V usage is TRGV9 and J usage is TRGJ1 or TRGJ2. TCRdb offers no J gene call, so here the DNA was matched to germline to obtain one. The CDR3 runs 12 residues. V lost 2 bases, J lost 5 bases, and 3 bases stayed unmatched. The germline V gene encodes CDR1 GITISATS and CDR2 ISYDGTV (reference sequence). The CDR3 coding sequence is TGTGCCTTGTGGGAGGAGAATTATAAGAAACTCTTT. Translating it yields CALWEENYKKLF.

The CDR3 coding sequence is TGTGCCTTGTGGGAGGTGGAAGAGGGTGAGGGTAAGAAACTCTTT. This codes for CALWEVEEGEGKKLF. The chain couples TRGV9 to TRGJ1 or TRGJ2. The J gene, not given by TCRdb, was assigned here from a germline match of the nucleotide sequence. Looked up from germline, CDR1 is GITISATS and CDR2 is ISYDGTV (reference sequence). V dropped 0 bases and J dropped 9; count of bases not matched to a gene: 14. The CDR3 has 15 residues.

Here the V gene is TRGV3, but the J gene went uncalled. The CDR3 consists of 13 residues. Germline V gene lookup returns CDR1 VTNTFY and CDR2 YDVSTARD (reference sequence). Written as DNA, the CDR3 is TGTGCCACCTGGGACAGGCAGAAGTATAAGAAGCTCTTC. This translates into CATWDRQKYKKLF.